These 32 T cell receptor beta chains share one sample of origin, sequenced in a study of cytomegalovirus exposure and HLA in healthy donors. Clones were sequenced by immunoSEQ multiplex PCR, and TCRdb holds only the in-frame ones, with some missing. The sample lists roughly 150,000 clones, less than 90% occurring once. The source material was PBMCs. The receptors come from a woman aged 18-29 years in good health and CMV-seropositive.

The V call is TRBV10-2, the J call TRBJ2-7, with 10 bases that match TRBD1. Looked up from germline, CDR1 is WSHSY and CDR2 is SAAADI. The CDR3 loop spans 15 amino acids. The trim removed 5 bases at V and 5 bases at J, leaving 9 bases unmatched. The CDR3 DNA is TGCGCCAGCAGTAGCCCGGGACAGGGGTTAAACGAGCAGTACTTC. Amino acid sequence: CASSSPGQGLNEQYF.

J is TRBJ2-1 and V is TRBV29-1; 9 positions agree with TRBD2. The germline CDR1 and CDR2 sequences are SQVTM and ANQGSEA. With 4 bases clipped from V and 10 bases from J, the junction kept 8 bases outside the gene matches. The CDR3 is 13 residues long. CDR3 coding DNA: TGCAGCGTTGTCCCGCGGGAGGGATGGGAGCAGTTCTTC. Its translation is CSVVPREGWEQFF.

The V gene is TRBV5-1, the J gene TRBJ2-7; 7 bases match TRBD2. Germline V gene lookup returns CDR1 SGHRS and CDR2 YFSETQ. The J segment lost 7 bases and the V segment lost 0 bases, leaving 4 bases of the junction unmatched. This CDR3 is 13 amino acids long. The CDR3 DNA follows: TGCGCCAGCAGCTTGGCCGGGGGGAGTGAGCAGTACTTC. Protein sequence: CASSLAGGSEQYF.

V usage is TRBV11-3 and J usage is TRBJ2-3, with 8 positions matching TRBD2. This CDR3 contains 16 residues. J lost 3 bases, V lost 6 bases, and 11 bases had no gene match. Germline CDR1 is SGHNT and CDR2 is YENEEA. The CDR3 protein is CASRNQLAERTDTQYF. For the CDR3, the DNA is TGTGCCAGCAGAAACCAACTAGCGGAGCGAACAGATACGCAGTATTTT.

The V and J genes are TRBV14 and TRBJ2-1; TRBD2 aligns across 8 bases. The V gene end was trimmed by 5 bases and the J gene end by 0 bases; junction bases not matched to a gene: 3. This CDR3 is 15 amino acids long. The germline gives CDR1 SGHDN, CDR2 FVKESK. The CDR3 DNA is TGTGCCAGCAGCTCGAGCGGGAGCTCCTACAATGAGCAGTTCTTC. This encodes CASSSSGSSYNEQFF.

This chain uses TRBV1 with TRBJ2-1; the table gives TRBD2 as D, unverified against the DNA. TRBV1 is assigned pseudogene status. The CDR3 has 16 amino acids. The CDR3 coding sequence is TGCACCAGCAGCCCTAGGACTAGCGGGAGAAACAATGAGCAGTTCTTC. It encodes CTSSPRTSGRNNEQFF.

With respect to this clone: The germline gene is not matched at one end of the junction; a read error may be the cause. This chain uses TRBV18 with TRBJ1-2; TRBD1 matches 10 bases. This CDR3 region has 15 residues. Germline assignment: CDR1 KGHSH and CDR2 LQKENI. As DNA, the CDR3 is TGTGCCAGTTCACTAGCCGGACAGGGGGACTATGGCTACACCTTC. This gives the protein CASSLAGQGDYGYTF.

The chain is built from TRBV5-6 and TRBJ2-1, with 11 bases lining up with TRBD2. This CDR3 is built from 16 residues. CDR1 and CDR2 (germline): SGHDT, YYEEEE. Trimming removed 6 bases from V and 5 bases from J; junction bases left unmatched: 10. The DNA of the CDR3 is TGTGCCAGCAACCTGCTGGGGACTAGCGGAGACAATGAGCAGTTCTTC. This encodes CASNLLGTSGDNEQFF.

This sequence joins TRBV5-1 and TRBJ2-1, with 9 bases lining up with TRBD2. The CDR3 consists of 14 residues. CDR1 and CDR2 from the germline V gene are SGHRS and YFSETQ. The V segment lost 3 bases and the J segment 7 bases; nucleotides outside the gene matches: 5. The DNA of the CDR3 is TGCGCCAGCAGCTCCTCACTAGCGGGTAATGAGCAGTTCTTC. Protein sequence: CASSSSLAGNEQFF.

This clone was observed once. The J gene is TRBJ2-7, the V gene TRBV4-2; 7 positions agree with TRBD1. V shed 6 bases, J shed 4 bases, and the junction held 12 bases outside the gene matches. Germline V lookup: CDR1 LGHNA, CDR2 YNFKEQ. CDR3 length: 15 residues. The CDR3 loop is CASSLDRVLIYEQYF. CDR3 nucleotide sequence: TGTGCCAGCAGTCTTGACAGGGTTCTGATTTACGAGCAGTACTTC.

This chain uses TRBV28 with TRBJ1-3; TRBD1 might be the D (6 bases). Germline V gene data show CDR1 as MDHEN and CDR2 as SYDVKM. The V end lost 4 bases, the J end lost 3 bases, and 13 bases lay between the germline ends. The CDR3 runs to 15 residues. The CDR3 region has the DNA TGTGCCAGCAGTTCAACGGACAGCCTTGGAAACACCATATATTTT. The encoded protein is CASSSTDSLGNTIYF.

CDR3 region: CAWSTSGRPYEQYF. The CDR3 nucleotides read TGTGCCTGGAGTACCAGCGGGAGGCCTTACGAGCAGTACTTC. The rearrangement uses TRBV30 and TRBJ2-7; TRBD2 matches at 9 bases. The CDR3 is 14 amino acids. Per the germline V gene, CDR1 is GTSNPN and CDR2 is SVGIG (reference sequence). V lost 2 bases and J lost 4; bases outside the gene matches: 6.

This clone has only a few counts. CDR3 in DNA: TGTGCCAGCAGCCCTAGCGGGATCTCCTACGAGCAGTACTTC. Residues: CASSPSGISYEQYF. This chain links TRBV7-9 with TRBJ2-7; 9 bases are a match to TRBD2. V was pared by 5 bases and J by 0 bases, with 2 bases of the junction left unmatched. The CDR3 contains 14 residues. In germline, CDR1 is SEHNR, CDR2 FQNEAQ (reference sequence).

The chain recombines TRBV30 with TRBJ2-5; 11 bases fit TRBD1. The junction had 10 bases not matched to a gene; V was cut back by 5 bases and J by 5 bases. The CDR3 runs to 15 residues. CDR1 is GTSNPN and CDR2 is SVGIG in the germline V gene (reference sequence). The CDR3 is CAWSRDRGIGETQYF. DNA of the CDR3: TGTGCCTGGTCACGGGACAGGGGGATTGGGGAGACCCAGTACTTC.

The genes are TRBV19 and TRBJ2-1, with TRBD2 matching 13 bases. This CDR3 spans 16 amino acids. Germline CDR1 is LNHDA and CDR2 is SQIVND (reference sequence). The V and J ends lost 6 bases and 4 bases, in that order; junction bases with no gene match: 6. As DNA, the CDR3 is TGTGCCAGTAGACCCGGACTAGCGGGAGTATACAATGAGCAGTTCTTC. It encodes CASRPGLAGVYNEQFF.

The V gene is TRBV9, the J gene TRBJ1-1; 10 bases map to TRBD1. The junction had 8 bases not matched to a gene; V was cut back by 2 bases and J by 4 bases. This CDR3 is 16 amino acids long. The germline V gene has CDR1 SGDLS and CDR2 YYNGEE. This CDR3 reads CASSVGTGALITEAFF. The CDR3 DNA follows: TGTGCCAGCAGCGTCGGGACAGGGGCTTTGATCACTGAAGCTTTCTTT.

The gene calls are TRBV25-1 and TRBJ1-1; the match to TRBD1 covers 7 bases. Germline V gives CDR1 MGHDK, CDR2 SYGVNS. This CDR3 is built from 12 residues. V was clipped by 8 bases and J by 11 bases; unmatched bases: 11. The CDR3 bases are TGTGCCAGCGCGCATCAGGGGGATGGGGCTTTCTTT. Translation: CASAHQGDGAFF.

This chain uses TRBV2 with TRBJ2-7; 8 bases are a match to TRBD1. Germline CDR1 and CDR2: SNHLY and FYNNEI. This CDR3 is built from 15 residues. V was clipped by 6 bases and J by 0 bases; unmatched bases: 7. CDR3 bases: TGTGCCAGCAGGGAGGACAGGGCCAGCTCCTACGAGCAGTACTTC. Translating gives CASREDRASSYEQYF.

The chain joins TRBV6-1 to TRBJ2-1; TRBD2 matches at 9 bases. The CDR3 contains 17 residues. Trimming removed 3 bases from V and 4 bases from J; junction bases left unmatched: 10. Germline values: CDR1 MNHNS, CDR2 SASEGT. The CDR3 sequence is CASSDEESGRRYNEQFF. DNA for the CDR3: TGTGCCAGCAGTGATGAGGAGAGCGGGAGGAGGTACAATGAGCAGTTCTTC.

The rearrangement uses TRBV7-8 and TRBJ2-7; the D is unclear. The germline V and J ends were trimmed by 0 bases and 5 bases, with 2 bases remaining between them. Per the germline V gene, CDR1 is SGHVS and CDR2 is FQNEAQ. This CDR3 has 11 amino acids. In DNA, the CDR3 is TGTGCCAGCAGCTTAGCCGACGAGCAGTACTTC. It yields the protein CASSLADEQYF. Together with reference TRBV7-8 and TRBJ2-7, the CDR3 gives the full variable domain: GAGVSQSPRYKVAKRGQDVALRCDPISGHVSLFWYQQALGQGPEFLTYFQNEAQLDKSGLPSDRFFAERPEGSVSTLKIQRTQQEDSAVYLCASSLADEQYFGPGTRLTVT.

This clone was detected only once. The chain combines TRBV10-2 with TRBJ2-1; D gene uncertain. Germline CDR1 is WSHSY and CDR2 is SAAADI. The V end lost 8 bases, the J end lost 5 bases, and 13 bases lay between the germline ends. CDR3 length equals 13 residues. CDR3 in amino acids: CASVQTLHNEQFF. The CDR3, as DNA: TGCGCCAGCGTACAAACCCTTCACAATGAGCAGTTCTTC.

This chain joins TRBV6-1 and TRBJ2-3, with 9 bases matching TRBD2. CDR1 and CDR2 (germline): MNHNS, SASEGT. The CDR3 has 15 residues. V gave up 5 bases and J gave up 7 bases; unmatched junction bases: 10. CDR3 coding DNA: TGTGCCAGCAGTCCCCCAGGCGGGAGGGGGAATACGCAGTATTTT. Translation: CASSPPGGRGNTQYF.

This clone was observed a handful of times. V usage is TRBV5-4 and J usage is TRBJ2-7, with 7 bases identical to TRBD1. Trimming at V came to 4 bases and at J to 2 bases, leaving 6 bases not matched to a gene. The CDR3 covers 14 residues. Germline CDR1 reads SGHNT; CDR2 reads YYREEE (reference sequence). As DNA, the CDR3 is TGTGCCAGCAGCCCCCTACAGGGGACCTACGAGCAGTACTTC. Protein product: CASSPLQGTYEQYF.

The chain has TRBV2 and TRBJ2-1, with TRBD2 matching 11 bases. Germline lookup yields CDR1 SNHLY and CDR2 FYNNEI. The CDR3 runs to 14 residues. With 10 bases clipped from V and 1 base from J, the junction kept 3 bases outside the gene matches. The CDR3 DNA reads TGTGCCACCATAGCGGGAGGGTCCTACAATGAGCAGTTCTTC. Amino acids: CATIAGGSYNEQFF.

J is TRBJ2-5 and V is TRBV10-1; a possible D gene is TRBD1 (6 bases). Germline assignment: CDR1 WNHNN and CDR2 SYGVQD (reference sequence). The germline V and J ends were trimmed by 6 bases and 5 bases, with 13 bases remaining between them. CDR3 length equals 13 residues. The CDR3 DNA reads TGCGCCAGCAGCGCCGGGACAAGGGAGACCCAGTACTTC. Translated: CASSAGTRETQYF.

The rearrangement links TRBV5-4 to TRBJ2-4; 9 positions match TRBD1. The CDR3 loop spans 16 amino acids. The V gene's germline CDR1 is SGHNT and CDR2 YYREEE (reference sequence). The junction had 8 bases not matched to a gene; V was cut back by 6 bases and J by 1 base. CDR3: CASIVRDRVAKNIQYF. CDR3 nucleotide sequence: TGTGCCAGCATCGTCCGGGACAGGGTTGCCAAAAACATTCAGTACTTC.

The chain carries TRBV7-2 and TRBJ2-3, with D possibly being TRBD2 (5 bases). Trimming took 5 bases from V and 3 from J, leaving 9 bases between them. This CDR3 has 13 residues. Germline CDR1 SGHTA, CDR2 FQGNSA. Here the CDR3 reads CASSQSGTDTQYF. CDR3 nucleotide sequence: TGTGCCAGCAGCCAAAGCGGTACAGATACGCAGTATTTT.

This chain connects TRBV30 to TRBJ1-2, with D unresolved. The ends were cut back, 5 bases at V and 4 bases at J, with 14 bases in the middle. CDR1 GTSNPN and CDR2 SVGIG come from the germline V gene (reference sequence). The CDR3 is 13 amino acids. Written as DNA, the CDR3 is TGTGCCTGGGACGGGTTTTTCCCCTATGGCTACACCTTC. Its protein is CAWDGFFPYGYTF.

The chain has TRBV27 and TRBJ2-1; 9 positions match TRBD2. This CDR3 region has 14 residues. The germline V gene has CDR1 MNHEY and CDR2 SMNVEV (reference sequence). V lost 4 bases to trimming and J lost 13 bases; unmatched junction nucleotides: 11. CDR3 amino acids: CASSSTTSGVRQFF. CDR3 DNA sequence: TGTGCCAGCAGTTCCACGACTAGCGGCGTAAGACAGTTCTTC.

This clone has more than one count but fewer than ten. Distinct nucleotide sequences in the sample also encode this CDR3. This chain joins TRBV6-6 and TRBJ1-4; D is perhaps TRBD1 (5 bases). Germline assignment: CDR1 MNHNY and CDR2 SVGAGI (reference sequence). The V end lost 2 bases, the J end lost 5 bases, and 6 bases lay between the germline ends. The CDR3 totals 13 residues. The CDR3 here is CASSYAGNEKLFF. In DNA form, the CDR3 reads TGTGCCAGCAGTTACGCAGGGAATGAAAAACTGTTTTTT.

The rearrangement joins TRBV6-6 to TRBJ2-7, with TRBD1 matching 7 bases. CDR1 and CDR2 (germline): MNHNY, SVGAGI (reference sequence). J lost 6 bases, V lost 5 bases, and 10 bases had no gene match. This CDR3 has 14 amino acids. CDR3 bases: TGTGCCAGCAGTCCTCTTACAGGGGAAGGCGAGCAGTACTTC. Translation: CASSPLTGEGEQYF.

CDR3 amino acids: CASSLSQGGTGELFF. CDR3 bases: TGCGCCAGCAGCTTGTCACAGGGTGGGACCGGGGAGCTGTTTTTT. The chain employs TRBV5-1 and TRBJ2-2; perhaps TRBD1 as D (6 bases). From germline, CDR1 is SGHRS and CDR2 YFSETQ. V was cut by 1 base and J by 5 bases, with 12 bases left in between. The CDR3 has 15 amino acids.